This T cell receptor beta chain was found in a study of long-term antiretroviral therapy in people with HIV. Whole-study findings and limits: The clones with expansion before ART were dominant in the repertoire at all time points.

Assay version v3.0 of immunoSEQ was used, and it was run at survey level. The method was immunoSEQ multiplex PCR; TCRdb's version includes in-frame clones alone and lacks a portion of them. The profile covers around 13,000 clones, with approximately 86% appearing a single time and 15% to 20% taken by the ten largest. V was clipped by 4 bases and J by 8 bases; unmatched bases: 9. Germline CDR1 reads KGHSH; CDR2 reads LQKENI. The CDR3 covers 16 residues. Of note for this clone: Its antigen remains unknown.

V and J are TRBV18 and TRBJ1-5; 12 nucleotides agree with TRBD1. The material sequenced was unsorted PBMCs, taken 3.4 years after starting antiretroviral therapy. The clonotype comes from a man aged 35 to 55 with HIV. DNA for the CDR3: TGTGCCAGCTCACTCGGGACAGGGGGCTATAGGGAGCCCCAGCATTTT. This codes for CASSLGTGGYREPQHF.